These 22 T cell receptor beta chains were all obtained from the same sample, sequenced in a study of early T cells in non-severe SARS-CoV-2 infection. MiXCR was run by TCRdb on the 5' RACE reads, yielding one entry per CDR3 protein. Of approximately 70,000 distinct CDR3 sequences detected, about an eighth appear once; the ten largest clones hold 4.5% to 7%. The sequencing here drew on whole blood, taken at baseline. The receptor source for this set is an adult who was a healthcare worker with PCR-confirmed SARS-CoV-2 infection or an uninfected control (not recorded which).

In this sample, this clonotype turned up a few times. The chain is built from TRBV7-6 and TRBJ2-3, with unresolved D. V was cut by 3 bases and J by 5 bases, with 6 bases left in between. The V gene's germline CDR1 is SGHVS and CDR2 FNYEAQ. The CDR3 is 12 residues long. The CDR3 here is CASSFDGDTQYF. CDR3 nucleotide sequence: TGTGCCAGCAGCTTTGACGGAGATACGCAGTATTTT. Full variable domain (outside the CDR3, taken from reference TRBV7-6 and TRBJ2-3): GAGVSQSPRYKVTKRGQDVALRCDPISGHVSLYWYRQALGQGPEFLTYFNYEAQQDKSGLPNDRFSAERPEGSISTLTIQRTEQRDSAMYRCASSFDGDTQYFGPGTRLTVL.

The sample holds a few counts of this clonotype. CDR3 bases: TGCGCCAGCAGCATAGATGGACAGGTTAACTATGGCTACACCTTC. This sequence encodes CASSIDGQVNYGYTF. This chain uses TRBV5-1 with TRBJ1-2; 7 bases line up with TRBD1. The CDR3 spans 15 residues. The germline V gene encodes CDR1 SGHRS and CDR2 YFSETQ. V shed 4 bases, J shed 1 base, and the junction held 7 bases outside the gene matches.

This clonotype was detected many times. The chain is built from TRBV6-2 or TRBV6-3 and TRBJ1-1, with D perhaps matching TRBD1 (6 bases). Germline V gene data show CDR1 as MNHEY and CDR2 as SVGEGT. This CDR3 is built from 14 residues. The ends were cut back, 5 bases at V and 1 base at J, with 11 bases in the middle. The CDR3 is CASSKGQWNTEAFF. The DNA of the CDR3 is TGTGCCAGCAGTAAAGGACAGTGGAACACTGAAGCTTTCTTT.

V gene TRBV12-3 or TRBV12-4 combines with J gene TRBJ1-6, with 11 positions matching TRBD1. With V trimmed by 3 bases and J by 8 bases, 3 bases remained unmatched. The CDR3 runs 15 residues. The CDR3 here is CASSFRGQGDSPLHF. The CDR3 nucleotides are TGTGCCAGCAGTTTCAGGGGACAGGGGGATTCACCCCTCCACTTT.

This clonotype has just a few counts. The V call is TRBV6-2 or TRBV6-3, the J call TRBJ2-5, with a weak D call TRBD1 (5 bases). CDR3 length: 12 amino acids. CDR1 MNHEY and CDR2 SVGEGT come from the germline V gene. The germline V and J ends were trimmed by 6 bases and 6 bases, with 11 bases remaining between them. CDR3 in DNA: TGTGCCAGCAGCCAGGGTTACAAGACCCAGTACTTC. It specifies CASSQGYKTQYF.

This clonotype showed up just a few times. The chain couples TRBV27 to TRBJ1-1; no clear D. Germline CDR1 is MNHEY and CDR2 is SMNVEV (reference sequence). This CDR3 has 14 residues. V was shortened by 4 bases and J by 0 bases, with 9 bases between the two germline ends. CDR3 coding DNA: TGTGCCAGCAGTTGGAAAGGGCTGAACACTGAAGCTTTCTTT. This translates into CASSWKGLNTEAFF.

This clonotype was picked up many times. J is TRBJ2-5 and V is TRBV7-9; D ambiguous. Trimming removed 3 bases at V and 2 bases at J, with 13 bases between. The CDR3 length is 15 residues. Germline CDR1 is SEHNR and CDR2 is FQNEAQ (reference sequence). CDR3 sequence reads: CASSFDGDQQETQYF. The CDR3 nucleotides read TGTGCCAGCAGCTTCGACGGAGACCAGCAAGAGACCCAGTACTTC.

This rearrangement joins TRBV4-2 to TRBJ2-1; 13 nucleotides line up with TRBD2. The V segment lost 0 bases and the J segment 6 bases; nucleotides outside the gene matches: 2. In germline, CDR1 is LGHNA, CDR2 YNFKEQ. This CDR3 contains 16 residues. DNA for the CDR3: TGTGCCAGCAGCCAAGATGGACTAGCGGGGGTCAATGAGCAGTTCTTC. Protein sequence: CASSQDGLAGVNEQFF.

This rearrangement joins TRBV5-5 to TRBJ1-1; weak D call: TRBD1 (5 bases). Germline V lookup: CDR1 SGHKS, CDR2 YYEKEE (reference sequence). V shed 2 bases and J shed 4 bases, with 18 bases lying between them. This CDR3 has 16 residues. CDR3 loop: CASSLNVLQGSTEAFF. The CDR3 nucleotides are TGTGCCAGCAGCTTAAATGTTTTGCAGGGCTCCACTGAAGCTTTCTTT.

This clonotype was counted at least ten times. The rearrangement joins TRBV21-1 to TRBJ2-3; the D call in the table, TRBD2, was not verified against the DNA. TRBV21-1 constitutes a pseudogene. The CDR3 runs 17 residues. CDR3 sequence reads: CASSSQKGEGITDTQYF. The CDR3 coding sequence is TGTGCCAGCAGCTCCCAGAAGGGGGAGGGCATCACAGATACGCAGTATTTT.

This clonotype has more than one count but fewer than ten. This chain joins TRBV5-1 and TRBJ2-6; 7 bases align to TRBD1. V shed 5 bases and J 0 bases; nucleotides not matched to a gene: 17. The CDR3 loop spans 20 amino acids. Looked up from germline, CDR1 is SGHRS and CDR2 is YFSETQ. The CDR3 reads CASSSWGRQGLLSGANVLTF. The CDR3 nucleotides are TGCGCCAGCAGTTCTTGGGGACGACAGGGCCTTCTCTCTGGGGCCAACGTCCTGACTTTC.

This clonotype was seen many times. V and J are TRBV20-1 and TRBJ1-2; TRBD1 agrees at 9 bases. The V gene end was trimmed by 2 bases and the J gene end by 5 bases; junction bases not matched to a gene: 9. CDR3 length: 15 amino acids. CDR1 DFQATT and CDR2 SNEGSKA come from the germline V gene (reference sequence). CDR3 in amino acids: CSARMGQGIGYGYTF. CDR3 bases: TGCAGTGCTAGAATGGGACAGGGTATTGGATATGGCTACACCTTC.

This clonotype was found many times. V gene TRBV29-1 combines with J gene TRBJ2-1; D may be TRBD1 (6 bases). Germline CDR1 and CDR2: SQVTM and ANQGSEA. CDR3 length: 15 residues. Trimming removed 7 bases at V and 2 bases at J, with 18 bases between. The CDR3 nucleotides are TGCAGCGAAACACGGGACATTTTAACCTACAATGAGCAGTTCTTC. This encodes CSETRDILTYNEQFF.

This clonotype was counted ten times or more. The chain links TRBV6-6 to TRBJ1-5; no clear D. The CDR3 has 13 amino acids. Trimming cost V 2 bases and J 6 bases, with 8 bases left between them. The germline V gene encodes CDR1 MNHNY and CDR2 SVGAGI (reference sequence). CDR3 amino acids: CASSYLERQPQHF. The CDR3 bases are TGTGCCAGCAGTTACCTTGAGCGTCAGCCCCAGCATTTT.

V is TRBV5-1 and J is TRBJ1-6; D possibly corresponds to TRBD1 (5 bases). CDR3 length: 17 amino acids. V gave up 1 base and J gave up 10 bases, with 21 bases separating them. Germline V gene sequence: CDR1 SGHRS, CDR2 YFSETQ. CDR3 coding DNA: TGCGCCAGCAGCTTGTCGCCCGCAGGGTTGGAAGGATCACCCCTCCACTTT. This translates into CASSLSPAGLEGSPLHF.

This clonotype was recorded many times. The chain recombines TRBV18 with TRBJ2-2, with D perhaps being TRBD1 or TRBD2 (5 bases each). The CDR3 runs 15 residues. V lost 8 bases and J 0 bases, leaving 13 bases between the germline ends. Germline-derived CDR1 and CDR2 are KGHSH and LQKENI. The CDR3 nucleotides are TGTGCCAGCCACCCGGGACGTACGAACACCGGGGAGCTGTTTTTT. Its translation: CASHPGRTNTGELFF. Filled out from reference TRBV18 and TRBJ2-2, the complete variable domain reads NAGVMQNPRHLVRRRGQEARLRCSPMKGHSHVYWYRQLPEEGLKFMVYLQKENIIDESGMPKERFSAEFPKEGPSILRIQQVVRGDSAAYFCASHPGRTNTGELFFGEGSRLTVL.

J is TRBJ2-7 and V is TRBV5-6; no firm D call. V lost 4 bases to trimming and J lost 3 bases, with 17 bases between them. Germline V CDR1 and CDR2: SGHDT, YYEEEE. The CDR3 extends over 15 amino acids. The CDR3 nucleotides read TGTGCCAGCAGCGGCCTTGAGAGTGCGCACTACGAGCAGTACTTC. Amino acids: CASSGLESAHYEQYF.

This clonotype was observed many times. The chain employs TRBV5-1 and TRBJ1-2, with 7 bases matching TRBD1. V shed 3 bases and J 5 bases; nucleotides not matched to a gene: 13. The CDR3 sequence is 16 residues long. Germline CDR1 SGHRS, CDR2 YFSETQ. The CDR3 region has the DNA TGCGCCAGCAGCTCATCCCCGAGCACAGGGGCTTATGGCTACACCTTC. This gives the protein CASSSSPSTGAYGYTF.

The CDR3 sequence is CASSPGGFVEETQYF. CDR3 DNA: TGTGCCAGCAGCCCGGGAGGGTTTGTCGAAGAGACCCAGTACTTC. The chain employs TRBV7-6 and TRBJ2-5; TRBD2 matches at 8 bases. V gave up 5 bases and J gave up 3 bases; unmatched junction bases: 8. The CDR3 spans 15 residues. Germline V CDR1 and CDR2: SGHVS, FNYEAQ.

There are a few counts of this clonotype. J is TRBJ2-6 and V is TRBV27, with D hard to call. V lost 7 bases and J 0 bases, leaving 13 bases between the germline ends. CDR1 and CDR2 (germline): MNHEY, SMNVEV (reference sequence). This CDR3 is 16 amino acids long. This CDR3 is CASKEADPSGANVLTF. The CDR3 nucleotides read TGTGCCAGCAAAGAAGCAGATCCCTCTGGGGCCAACGTCCTGACTTTC.

The chain has TRBV11-2 and TRBJ2-2; the D call may be TRBD1 or TRBD2 (5 bases each). From germline, CDR1 is SGHAT and CDR2 FQNNGV. This CDR3 spans 19 amino acids. The germline V and J ends were trimmed by 5 bases and 0 bases, with 22 bases remaining between them. The CDR3 loop reads CASSDRDRARGTNTGELFF. The CDR3, as DNA: TGTGCCAGCAGCGATAGGGACCGAGCGAGGGGAACGAACACCGGGGAGCTGTTTTTT. Drawing the rest from reference TRBV11-2 and TRBJ2-2, the complete variable domain is EAGVAQSPRYKIIEKRQSVAFWCNPISGHATLYWYQQILGQGPKLLIQFQNNGVVDDSQLPKDRFSAERLKGVDSTLKIQPAKLEDSAVYLCASSDRDRARGTNTGELFFGEGSRLTVL.

This clonotype was seen more than once but under ten times. V is TRBV4-1 and J is TRBJ1-1; D not certain. This CDR3 is built from 15 residues. Germline V gene lookup returns CDR1 MGHRA and CDR2 YSYEKL. Trimming stripped 0 bases from V and 4 bases from J, with 12 bases between. The CDR3 sequence: CASSQDGVSSTEAFF. For the CDR3, the DNA is TGCGCCAGCAGCCAAGATGGGGTGTCGAGCACTGAAGCTTTCTTT.